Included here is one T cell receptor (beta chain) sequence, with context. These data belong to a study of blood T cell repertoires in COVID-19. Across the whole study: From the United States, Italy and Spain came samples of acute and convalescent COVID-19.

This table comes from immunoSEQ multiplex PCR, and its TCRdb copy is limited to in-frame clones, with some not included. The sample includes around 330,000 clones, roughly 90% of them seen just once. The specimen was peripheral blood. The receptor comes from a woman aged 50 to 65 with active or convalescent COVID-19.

The CDR3 protein is CASSQDAGGPLGYTF. DNA of the CDR3: TGCGCCAGCAGCCAAGATGCGGGGGGGCCTCTTGGCTACACCTTC. The V call is TRBV4-3, the J call TRBJ1-2; tentative D call: TRBD1 (6 bases). The CDR3 totals 15 residues. The V end lost 0 bases, the J end lost 7 bases, and 15 bases lay between the germline ends. From germline, CDR1 is LGHNA and CDR2 YSLEER.